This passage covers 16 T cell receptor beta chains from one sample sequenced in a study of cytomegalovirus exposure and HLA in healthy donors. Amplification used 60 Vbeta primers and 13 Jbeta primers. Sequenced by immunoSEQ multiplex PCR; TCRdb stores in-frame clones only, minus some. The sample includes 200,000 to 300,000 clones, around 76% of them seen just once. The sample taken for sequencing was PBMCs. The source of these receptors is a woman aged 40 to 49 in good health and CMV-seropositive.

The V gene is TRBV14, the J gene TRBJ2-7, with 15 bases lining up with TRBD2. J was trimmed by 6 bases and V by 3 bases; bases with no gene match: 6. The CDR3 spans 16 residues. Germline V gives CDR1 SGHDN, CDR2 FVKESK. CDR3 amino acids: CASSQRGLAGGAEQYF. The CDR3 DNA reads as TGTGCCAGCAGCCAGAGGGGACTAGCGGGGGGAGCCGAGCAGTACTTC.

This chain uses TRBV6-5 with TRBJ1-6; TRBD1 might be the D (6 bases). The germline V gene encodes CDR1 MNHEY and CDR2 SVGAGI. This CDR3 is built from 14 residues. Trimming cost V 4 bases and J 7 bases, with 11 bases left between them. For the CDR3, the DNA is TGTGCCAGCAGTTCTAGCAGGGGAAATTCACCCCTCCACTTT. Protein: CASSSSRGNSPLHF.

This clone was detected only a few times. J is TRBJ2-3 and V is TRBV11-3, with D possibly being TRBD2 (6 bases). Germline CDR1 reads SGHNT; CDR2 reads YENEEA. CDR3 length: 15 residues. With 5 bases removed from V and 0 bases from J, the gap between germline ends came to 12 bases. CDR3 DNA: TGTGCCAGCAGCGGGGGACTGACTAGCACAGATACGCAGTATTTT. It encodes CASSGGLTSTDTQYF.

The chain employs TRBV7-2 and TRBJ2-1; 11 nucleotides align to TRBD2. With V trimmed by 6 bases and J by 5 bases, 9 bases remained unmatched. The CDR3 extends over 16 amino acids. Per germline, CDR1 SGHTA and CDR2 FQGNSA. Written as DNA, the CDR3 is TGTGCCAGCAGAACCCAGCCGGGACTAGCGGACAATGAGCAGTTCTTC. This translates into CASRTQPGLADNEQFF.

CDR3 in amino acids: CASSQFRGPEKLFF. In nucleotides, the CDR3 is TGTGCCAGCAGCCAATTTCGAGGGCCTGAAAAACTGTTTTTT. The rearrangement joins TRBV7-2 to TRBJ1-4; D gene unclear. Germline V gives CDR1 SGHTA, CDR2 FQGNSA. V was clipped by 5 bases and J by 7 bases, with 14 bases between them. The CDR3 length is 14 residues.

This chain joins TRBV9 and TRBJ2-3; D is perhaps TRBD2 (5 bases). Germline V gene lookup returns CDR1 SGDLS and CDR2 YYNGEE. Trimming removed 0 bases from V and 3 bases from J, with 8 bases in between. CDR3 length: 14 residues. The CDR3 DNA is TGTGCCAGCAGCGTAGCTAGCCAGACAGATACGCAGTATTTT. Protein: CASSVASQTDTQYF.

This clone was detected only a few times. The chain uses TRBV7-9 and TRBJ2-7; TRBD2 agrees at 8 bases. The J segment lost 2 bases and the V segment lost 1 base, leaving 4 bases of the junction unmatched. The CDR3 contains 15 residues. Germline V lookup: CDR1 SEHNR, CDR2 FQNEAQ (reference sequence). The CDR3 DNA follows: TGTGCCAGCAGCTTAGAGGTTAGCGGGGCCTACGAGCAGTACTTC. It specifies CASSLEVSGAYEQYF. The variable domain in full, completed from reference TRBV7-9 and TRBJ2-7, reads DTGVSQNPRHKITKRGQNVTFRCDPISEHNRLYWYRQTLGQGPEFLTYFQNEAQLEKSRLLSDRFSAERPKGSFSTLEIQRTEQGDSAMYLCASSLEVSGAYEQYFGPGTRLTVT.

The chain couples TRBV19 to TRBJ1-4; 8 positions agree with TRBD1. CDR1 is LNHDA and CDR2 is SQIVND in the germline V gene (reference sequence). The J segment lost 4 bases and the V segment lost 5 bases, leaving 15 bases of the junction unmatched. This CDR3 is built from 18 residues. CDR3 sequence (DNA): TGTGCCAGTAGTCGGGGGGACAGGAGCCTTGCTGGTAATGAAAAACTGTTTTTT. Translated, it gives CASSRGDRSLAGNEKLFF. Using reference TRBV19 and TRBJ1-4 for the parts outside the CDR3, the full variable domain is DGGITQSPKYLFRKEGQNVTLSCEQNLNHDAMYWYRQDPGQGLRLIYYSQIVNDFQKGDIAEGYSVSREKKESFPLTVTSAQKNPTAFYLCASSRGDRSLAGNEKLFFGSGTQLSVL.

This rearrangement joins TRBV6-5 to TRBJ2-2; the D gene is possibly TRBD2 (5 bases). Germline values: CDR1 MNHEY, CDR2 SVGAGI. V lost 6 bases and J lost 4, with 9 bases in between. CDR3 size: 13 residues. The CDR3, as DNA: TGTGCCAGCAGAGACGGGGTCACCGGGGAGCTGTTTTTT. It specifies CASRDGVTGELFF.

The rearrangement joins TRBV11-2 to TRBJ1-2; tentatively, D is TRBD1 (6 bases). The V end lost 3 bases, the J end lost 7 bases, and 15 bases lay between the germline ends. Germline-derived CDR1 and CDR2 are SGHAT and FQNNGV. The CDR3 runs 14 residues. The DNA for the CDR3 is TGTGCCAGCAGCTTCTCCTCGGACAGTCCTGGCTACACCTTC. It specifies CASSFSSDSPGYTF.

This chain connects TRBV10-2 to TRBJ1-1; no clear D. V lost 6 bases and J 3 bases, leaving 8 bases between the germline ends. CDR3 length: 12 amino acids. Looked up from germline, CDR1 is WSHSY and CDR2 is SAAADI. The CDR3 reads CASRREYTEAFF. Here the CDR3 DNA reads TGCGCCAGCAGGCGCGAATACACTGAAGCTTTCTTT.

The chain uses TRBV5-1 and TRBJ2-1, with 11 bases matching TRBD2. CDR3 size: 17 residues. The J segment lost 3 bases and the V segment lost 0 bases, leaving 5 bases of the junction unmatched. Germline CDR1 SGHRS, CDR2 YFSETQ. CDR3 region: CASSLEEGLAGYNEQFF. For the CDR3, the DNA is TGCGCCAGCAGCTTGGAGGAAGGACTAGCGGGCTACAATGAGCAGTTCTTC.

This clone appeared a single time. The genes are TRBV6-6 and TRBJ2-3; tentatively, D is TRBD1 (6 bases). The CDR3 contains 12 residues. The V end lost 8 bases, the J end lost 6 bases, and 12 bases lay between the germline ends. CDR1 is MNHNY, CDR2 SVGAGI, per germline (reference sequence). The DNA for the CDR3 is TGTGCCAGCCGAACAGGGCCTGATACGCAGTATTTT. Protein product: CASRTGPDTQYF.

CDR3 nucleotides: TGTGCCAGCTCACCGAATCTGGACAGGTACTATGGCTACACCTTC. It codes for CASSPNLDRYYGYTF. The chain joins TRBV18 to TRBJ1-2; TRBD1 aligns across 7 bases. CDR1 is KGHSH, CDR2 LQKENI, per germline. With V trimmed by 3 bases and J by 3 bases, 7 bases remained unmatched. The CDR3 loop spans 15 amino acids.

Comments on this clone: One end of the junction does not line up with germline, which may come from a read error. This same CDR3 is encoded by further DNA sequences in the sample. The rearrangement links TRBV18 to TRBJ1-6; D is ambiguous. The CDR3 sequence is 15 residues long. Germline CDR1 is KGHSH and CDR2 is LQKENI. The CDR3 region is CASSPKAGTNSPLHF. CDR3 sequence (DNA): TGTGCCAGCTCACCAAAGGCGGGTACAAATTCCCCCCTCCACTTT.

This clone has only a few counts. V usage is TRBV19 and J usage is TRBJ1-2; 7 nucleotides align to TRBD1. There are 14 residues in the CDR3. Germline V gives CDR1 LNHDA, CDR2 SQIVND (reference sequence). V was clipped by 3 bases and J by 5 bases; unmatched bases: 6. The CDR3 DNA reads TGTGCCAGTAGTATCGTCGGACAGGTTTATGGCTACACCTTC. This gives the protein CASSIVGQVYGYTF.